These 30 T cell receptor beta chains were sequenced from one sample in a study of early T cells in non-severe SARS-CoV-2 infection. TCRdb independently ran MiXCR on the 5' RACE reads; one entry per CDR3 protein. The table lists 69,000 or so distinct CDR3 sequences, roughly a tenth of them singletons. Sequencing was performed on whole blood. The receptors originated from an adult who was a healthcare worker with PCR-confirmed SARS-CoV-2 infection or an uninfected control (not recorded which).

This clonotype appeared many times. The chain joins TRBV6-5 to TRBJ2-7; a weak D match, TRBD1 (6 bases). The germline CDR1 and CDR2 sequences are MNHEY and SVGAGI. The CDR3 is 14 residues long. V was pared by 4 bases and J by 7 bases, with 17 bases between. The DNA for the CDR3 is TGTGCCAGCAGTTTACAGGGAGTAGAGGAAGAGCAGTACTTC. This sequence encodes CASSLQGVEEEQYF.

The gene calls are TRBV3-1 and TRBJ2-3; D is possibly TRBD1 or TRBD2 (5 bases each). The CDR3 spans 14 residues. Germline V lookup: CDR1 LGHDT, CDR2 YNNKEL (reference sequence). V lost 1 base to trimming and J lost 6 bases, with 11 bases between them. CDR3 sequence reads: CASSQGDRVDTQYF. The CDR3 bases are TGTGCCAGCAGCCAAGGGGACCGTGTGGATACGCAGTATTTT.

This clonotype was counted a few times. The gene calls are TRBV6-2 or TRBV6-3 and TRBJ2-5; the match to TRBD2 covers 12 bases. The CDR3 is 15 residues long. Germline values: CDR1 MNHEY, CDR2 SVGEGT. The junction had 7 bases not matched to a gene; V was cut back by 8 bases and J by 3 bases. CDR3 bases: TGTGCCAGCCTCTCTAGGACTAGCGGGGAAGAGACCCAGTACTTC. Protein product: CASLSRTSGEETQYF.

This clonotype was seen more than once but under ten times. V is TRBV5-1 and J is TRBJ2-7, with 7 positions matching TRBD1. The ends lost 3 bases at V and 0 bases at J; junction bases unmatched: 12. CDR3 length: 17 residues. From germline, CDR1 is SGHRS and CDR2 YFSETQ. The CDR3 sequence: CASSSRFPGTASYEQYF. The CDR3 DNA sequence: TGCGCCAGCAGCTCCCGTTTCCCCGGGACAGCCTCCTACGAGCAGTACTTC.

This chain joins TRBV29-1 and TRBJ2-7, with no clear D. The CDR3 contains 11 residues. Deletions cut 1 base from V and 2 bases from J, with 3 bases between. Germline CDR1 and CDR2: SQVTM and ANQGSEA. DNA for the CDR3: TGCAGCGTTGAAGTCCCCTACGAGCAGTACTTC. This sequence encodes CSVEVPYEQYF.

This clonotype occurred many times. This rearrangement joins TRBV18 to TRBJ1-5; 7 bases map to TRBD1. The CDR3 is made up of 15 amino acids. Germline trimming cut 2 bases from V and 5 bases from J; bases unmatched to any gene: 6. From germline, CDR1 is KGHSH and CDR2 LQKENI. The CDR3 loop is CASSPDQGGHQPQHF. In nucleotides, the CDR3 is TGTGCCAGCTCACCAGACCAGGGGGGTCATCAGCCCCAGCATTTT.

V gene TRBV11-3 combines with J gene TRBJ2-2, with D possibly being TRBD2 (6 bases). CDR3 length: 16 residues. V lost 4 bases and J 3 bases, leaving 15 bases between the germline ends. Germline V gives CDR1 SGHNT, CDR2 YENEEA. CDR3 sequence reads: CASSYSGGDYTGELFF. CDR3 nucleotide sequence: TGTGCCAGCAGCTATAGTGGAGGGGATTACACCGGGGAGCTGTTTTTT.

This clonotype was detected only a few times. The chain carries TRBV29-1 and TRBJ1-1; D might be TRBD1 (6 bases). The CDR3 runs to 12 residues. The V and J ends lost 3 bases and 5 bases respectively, with 10 bases between them. Germline V gene data show CDR1 as SQVTM and CDR2 as ANQGSEA. CDR3 sequence: CSVDEGGTEAFF. DNA for the CDR3: TGCAGCGTTGATGAGGGGGGAACTGAAGCTTTCTTT.

V and J are TRBV29-1 and TRBJ2-3; D call uncertain. Germline V lookup: CDR1 SQVTM, CDR2 ANQGSEA. The CDR3 totals 14 residues. With 7 bases removed from V and 4 bases from J, the gap between germline ends came to 18 bases. The CDR3 DNA sequence: TGCAGCGCCCGGAAGGCAGGAAAACCAGATACGCAGTATTTT. Translation gives CSARKAGKPDTQYF.

V gene TRBV7-9 combines with J gene TRBJ1-1; D is ambiguous. Germline lookup yields CDR1 SEHNR and CDR2 FQNEAQ (reference sequence). The CDR3 has 13 residues. The germline V and J ends were trimmed by 1 base and 11 bases, with 14 bases remaining between them. CDR3 residues: CASSLGTSLHAFF. CDR3 coding DNA: TGTGCCAGCAGCTTAGGAACGAGCCTCCACGCTTTCTTT.

The CDR3 bases are TGTGCCAGCAGGAACCAAGAGACCCAGTACTTC. Amino acids: CASRNQETQYF. This chain connects TRBV2 to TRBJ2-5; D remains unclear. Germline V lookup: CDR1 SNHLY, CDR2 FYNNEI. The germline V and J ends were trimmed by 6 bases and 0 bases, with 2 bases remaining between them. This CDR3 spans 11 amino acids.

This clonotype showed up just a few times. The chain joins TRBV7-2 to TRBJ2-6; maybe TRBD2 (6 bases). V lost 3 bases, J lost 2 bases, and 8 bases lay in between. Germline V gives CDR1 SGHTA, CDR2 FQGNSA. The CDR3 loop spans 15 amino acids. CDR3 region: CASSFSSAGANVLTF. The CDR3, as DNA: TGTGCCAGCAGCTTCTCTAGCGCTGGGGCCAACGTCCTGACTTTC.

This clonotype was detected only a few times. The V and J genes are TRBV7-2 and TRBJ2-5, with 11 bases fitting TRBD2. This CDR3 has 15 amino acids. V gave up 7 bases and J gave up 3 bases; unmatched junction bases: 7. Germline loops: CDR1 SGHTA, CDR2 FQGNSA. The DNA for the CDR3 is TGTGCCAGCAAGCTCACTAGCGGGGGCAAAGAGACCCAGTACTTC. Translated, it gives CASKLTSGGKETQYF.

This clonotype has a count of ten or more. V and J are TRBV6-6 and TRBJ1-3; D might be TRBD1 (6 bases). Looked up from germline, CDR1 is MNHNY and CDR2 is SVGAGI (reference sequence). CDR3 length: 16 residues. The V end lost 7 bases, the J end lost 7 bases, and 23 bases lay between the germline ends. Written as DNA, the CDR3 is TGTGCCAGCATGGACAGCCGCCAACATTGGAGGAACACCATATATTTT. Residues: CASMDSRQHWRNTIYF.

The chain carries TRBV29-1 and TRBJ2-7; a possible D gene is TRBD2 (6 bases). Trimming pared 5 bases from V and 2 bases from J, leaving 13 bases between. Per germline, CDR1 SQVTM and CDR2 ANQGSEA. The CDR3 consists of 13 residues. CDR3 sequence reads: CSVTKTGAYEQYF. In DNA form, the CDR3 reads TGCAGCGTTACCAAGACGGGAGCCTACGAGCAGTACTTC.

The chain recombines TRBV27 with TRBJ2-2; 10 bases fit TRBD1. Trimming at V came to 3 bases and at J to 6 bases, leaving 4 bases not matched to a gene. Germline V lookup: CDR1 MNHEY, CDR2 SMNVEV (reference sequence). The CDR3 totals 15 residues. The CDR3 is CASSLRQGAPGELFF. In DNA form, the CDR3 reads TGTGCCAGCAGTTTGAGACAGGGGGCGCCCGGGGAGCTGTTTTTT.

This clonotype was picked up a small number of times. V is TRBV6-5 and J is TRBJ2-1; D remains ambiguous. Germline CDR1 reads MNHEY; CDR2 reads SVGAGI. The CDR3 covers 9 residues. The ends were cut back, 8 bases at V and 11 bases at J, with 7 bases in the middle. The CDR3 loop reads CASPYQQFF. The CDR3 DNA sequence: TGTGCCAGCCCCTACCAGCAGTTCTTC.

V and J are TRBV12-3 or TRBV12-4 and TRBJ2-1; 8 nucleotides align to TRBD2. The CDR3 contains 15 residues. J lost 4 bases, V lost 6 bases, and 8 bases had no gene match. CDR3 DNA: TGTGCCAGCAGCCCGGGACTAGTCCAATACAATGAGCAGTTCTTC. Protein: CASSPGLVQYNEQFF.

This clonotype was seen only a few times. The genes are TRBV11-2 and TRBJ1-3, with a tentative D call TRBD1 (5 bases). Deletions cut 3 bases from V and 3 bases from J, with 9 bases between. Looked up from germline, CDR1 is SGHAT and CDR2 is FQNNGV. CDR3 length: 14 amino acids. The CDR3 DNA reads as TGTGCCAGCAGCTTCGGCAGGGATGGAAACACCATATATTTT. Its protein is CASSFGRDGNTIYF.

The sample holds many counts of this clonotype. The V and J genes are TRBV6-5 and TRBJ1-3; D gene ambiguous. In germline, CDR1 is MNHEY, CDR2 SVGAGI. This CDR3 has 15 residues. V dropped 4 bases and J dropped 5 bases, with 15 bases sitting between them. CDR3 in DNA: TGTGCCAGCAGTTCGGGTCACGGACCGCGAAACACCATATATTTT. This sequence encodes CASSSGHGPRNTIYF.

The chain combines TRBV11-2 with TRBJ2-2; D possibly corresponds to TRBD2 (6 bases). Deletions cut 0 bases from V and 6 bases from J, with 8 bases between. The CDR3 contains 14 residues. Germline lookup yields CDR1 SGHAT and CDR2 FQNNGV. For the CDR3, the DNA is TGTGCCAGCAGCTTAGAGGGGGAGGCCGGGGAGCTGTTTTTT. It yields the protein CASSLEGEAGELFF.

This chain connects TRBV5-1 to TRBJ2-1; no firm D call. Germline assignment: CDR1 SGHRS and CDR2 YFSETQ. Trimming stripped 4 bases from V and 7 bases from J, with 9 bases between. This CDR3 has 12 amino acids. The CDR3 nucleotides are TGCGCCAGCAGCCTCCGATTAAATGAGCAGTTCTTC. This gives the protein CASSLRLNEQFF.

This clonotype rates as medium-sized (0.01 to 0.1%). The rearrangement joins TRBV6-2 or TRBV6-3 to TRBJ2-5; 9 bases are a match to TRBD1. Germline V gene sequence: CDR1 MNHEY, CDR2 SVGEGT. Trimming removed 2 bases from V and 2 bases from J; junction bases left unmatched: 9. This CDR3 comprises 17 residues. The CDR3 loop reads CASSYDFRTGAQETQYF. The CDR3 nucleotides read TGTGCCAGCAGTTACGATTTCAGGACAGGGGCTCAAGAGACCCAGTACTTC.

This clonotype was picked up many times. The chain combines TRBV24-1 with TRBJ2-3; a possible D gene is TRBD1 (5 bases). This CDR3 spans 15 amino acids. Germline V gene lookup returns CDR1 KGHDR and CDR2 SFDVKD. V was trimmed by 3 bases and J by 1 base, leaving 10 bases between them. The CDR3 loop reads CATSDLGLGTDTQYF. DNA of the CDR3: TGTGCCACCAGTGATCTGGGGCTCGGCACAGATACGCAGTATTTT.

Ten or more counts support this clonotype. This sequence joins TRBV5-4 and TRBJ1-1; D might be TRBD1 (6 bases). V shed 0 bases and J shed 4 bases, with 7 bases lying between them. The CDR3 contains 13 residues. The germline gives CDR1 SGHNT, CDR2 YYREEE (reference sequence). Here the CDR3 reads CASSLEQGTEAFF. In DNA, the CDR3 is TGTGCCAGCAGCTTGGAACAGGGCACTGAAGCTTTCTTT.

This clonotype was found many times. Relative to the germline gene, one junction end is altered; a read error may explain this. This rearrangement joins TRBV10-3 to TRBJ1-3, with a possible D match to TRBD1 (6 bases). The germline V gene has CDR1 ENHRY and CDR2 SYGVKD. This CDR3 has 15 amino acids. As DNA, the CDR3 is TGTGGCATCACAGGTGACAGGACCTCTGGAAACACCATATATTTT. This gives the protein CGITGDRTSGNTIYF.

This clonotype was seen only a few times. The CDR3: CASSWAQGREQYF. The DNA for the CDR3 is TGTGCCAGCAGTTGGGCTCAGGGAAGGGAGCAGTACTTC. This chain connects TRBV12-3 or TRBV12-4 to TRBJ2-7; TRBD1 might be the D (5 bases). This CDR3 has 13 residues. Trimming shortened V by 4 bases and J by 7 bases, and 14 bases separated the two germline ends.

This clonotype appeared many times. The V gene is TRBV9, the J gene TRBJ2-1; tentative D call: TRBD2 (5 bases). The V and J ends lost 2 bases and 8 bases respectively, with 8 bases between them. Germline V gene lookup returns CDR1 SGDLS and CDR2 YYNGEE. The CDR3 is 12 amino acids. The CDR3 DNA reads as TGTGCCAGCAGCGTTCTAGCCGATGAGCAGTTCTTC. It codes for CASSVLADEQFF.

The table lists this clonotype with many counts. The chain carries TRBV7-2 and TRBJ1-2; tentative D call: TRBD1 (5 bases). Germline CDR1 SGHTA, CDR2 FQGNSA. This CDR3 region has 14 residues. Trimming removed 1 base from V and 6 bases from J, with 12 bases in between. The DNA for the CDR3 is TGTGCCAGCAGCTTAGTATCGGTGGGGGATGGCTACACCTTC. Amino acid sequence: CASSLVSVGDGYTF.

This clonotype is judged medium-sized. The chain has TRBV7-2 and TRBJ1-2; no firm D call. Trimming took 6 bases from V and 6 from J, leaving 17 bases between them. There are 14 residues in the CDR3. Germline V lookup: CDR1 SGHTA, CDR2 FQGNSA. The CDR3 loop reads CASRISPGEDGYTF. The CDR3, as DNA: TGTGCCAGCAGGATCTCTCCGGGAGAGGATGGCTACACCTTC.